The clone carrying this T cell receptor beta chain was seen more than once but under ten times. Its antigen is unidentified. This specimen comes from a study of cytomegalovirus exposure and HLA in healthy donors. Study context: HLA-typed donors contributed 80 million or so unique TCRs, which were held in an early data release. Overall study results and limits: Certain indistinguishable V segments, among them TRBV6-2 and TRBV6-3, were excluded. Confirmation was obtained in vitro that three CMV-associated chains are specific for CMV antigens. CMV serostatus was the only recorded immune exposure for donors.

Trimming cost V 2 bases and J 7 bases, with 12 bases left between them. CDR3 size: 14 residues. Germline lookup yields CDR1 LGHNA and CDR2 YSLEER. With 60 Vbeta and 13 Jbeta primers, the PCR was carried out. Sequencing used immunoSEQ multiplex PCR; TCRdb keeps in-frame clones, though not all of them. This table has fewer than 140,000 clones, about 70% appearing once. The V gene is TRBV4-3, the J gene TRBJ1-5; tentatively, D is TRBD1 (6 bases). What was sequenced was PBMCs. The clonotype comes from a woman between 50 and 59 years old in good health and CMV-seropositive. CDR3 DNA sequence: TGCGCCAGCAGCCAACAAAGGGGGGGGCAGCCCCAGCATTTT. Translation: CASSQQRGGQPQHF.